The sequence of this T cell receptor (beta chain) was determined in a study of vaccination effects on CD4 cells after COVID-19. At the level of the study: Post-vaccine sampling occurred a median 72 days after the second dose. Study observations and caveats: Clonal contraction was marked in infection- and vaccine-induced clones late after vaccination.

The CDR3 consists of 15 residues. The germline V gene has CDR1 SGHDT and CDR2 YYEEEE. The V and J ends lost 4 bases and 4 bases respectively, with 12 bases between them. Antigen-specific CD4+ T cells were first expanded with viral peptide pools by the ViraFEST assay and only then sequenced. Following culture for approximately ten days, CD4+ T cells were isolated. Two doses of BNT162b2 or mRNA-1273 vaccine were administered to participants. According to the study, vaccine recipients showed no prior SARS-CoV-2 infection and negative nucleocapsid antibodies. IL-2 medium was substituted for half the medium on days 3 and 7. This clone has just a few counts. Its antigen is not identified. Profiled with immunoSEQ multiplex PCR; TCRdb holds only in-frame clones, not every one. Of around 59,000 clones in the sample, just under 80% were seen once.

Sequencing was performed on CD4+ T cells from PBMCs cultured with HCoV-OC43 spike peptides, taken after COVID-19 vaccination. Noted subset: HCoV-OC43 spike overlapping peptide pool stimulation. The chain uses TRBV5-6 and TRBJ1-6; D is uncertain. The source of this sequence is a human donor who received a COVID-19 vaccine. The CDR3 DNA follows: TGTGCCAGCAGCGTAGGGAATTTGTATAATTCACCCCTCCACTTT. Its protein is CASSVGNLYNSPLHF.